This T cell receptor beta chain was recorded in a study of blood T cell repertoires in COVID-19. Study-wide background: Spain, Italy and the United States supplied samples that represented acute and convalescent COVID-19.

As originally analysed: Estimated nucleated cell counts came from reference gene primer amplification. Some clones are missing from TCRdb's copy, which holds only in-frame ones; the method was immunoSEQ multiplex PCR. The D gene and trimming were derived from the DNA, and the V and J assignments and clone size from that table. In the table there are roughly 450,000 clones, less than 95% of which are singletons. The participants were between roughly 18 and 89 years old and came from fewer than 25 US areas. Recovery meant two consecutive negative NP/OP PCR tests, professional clearance, or resolved symptoms. The CDR3 extends over 13 amino acids. Germline assignment: CDR1 SQVTM and CDR2 ANQGSEA. The V end was cut by 4 bases, the J end by 4 bases, with 13 bases between.

This TCR was recovered from a man aged 18 to 30 who had recovered from COVID-19. Source material: PBMCs or T cells enriched from blood (not recorded which). The genes are TRBV29-1 and TRBJ1-1, with D maybe TRBD1 (6 bases). CDR3 sequence reads: CSVGGGWGTEAFF. CDR3 sequence (DNA): TGCAGCGTTGGGGGGGGCTGGGGCACTGAAGCTTTCTTT.